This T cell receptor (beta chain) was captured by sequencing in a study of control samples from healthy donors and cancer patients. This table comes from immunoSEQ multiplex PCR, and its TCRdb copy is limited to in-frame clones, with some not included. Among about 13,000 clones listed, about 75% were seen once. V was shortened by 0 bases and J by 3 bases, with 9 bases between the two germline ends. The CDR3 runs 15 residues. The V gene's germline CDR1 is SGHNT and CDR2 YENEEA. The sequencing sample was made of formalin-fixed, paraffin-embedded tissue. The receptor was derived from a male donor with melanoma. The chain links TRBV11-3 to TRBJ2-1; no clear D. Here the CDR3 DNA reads TGTGCCAGCAGCTTAGATCGGGCCAACTACAATGAGCAGTTCTTC. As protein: CASSLDRANYNEQFF.